Presented here are 24 T cell receptor beta chains from one specimen sequenced in a study of cytomegalovirus exposure and HLA in healthy donors. The PCR employed 60 Vbeta primers together with 13 Jbeta primers. Data came from immunoSEQ multiplex PCR; TCRdb stores just in-frame clones and leaves some out. This table has 150,000 to 200,000 clones, roughly 70% appearing once. The sequenced material came from PBMCs. These receptor sequences come from a male donor in good health and CMV-seronegative.

This clone came up a few times. The gene calls are TRBV30 and TRBJ2-3; 11 bases are a match to TRBD2. Germline CDR1 reads GTSNPN; CDR2 reads SVGIG (reference sequence). This CDR3 spans 14 amino acids. Germline trimming cut 5 bases from V and 6 bases from J; bases unmatched to any gene: 7. CDR3 region: CAWRVAGGPDTQYF. CDR3 DNA sequence: TGTGCCTGGCGAGTAGCGGGGGGGCCGGATACGCAGTATTTT.

The chain is built from TRBV30 and TRBJ2-7, with 15 bases fitting TRBD2. The J segment lost 1 base and the V segment lost 5 bases, leaving 6 bases of the junction unmatched. From germline, CDR1 is GTSNPN and CDR2 SVGIG (reference sequence). The CDR3 consists of 16 residues. The CDR3 region has the DNA TGTGCCTGGCTTGGACTAGCGGGGGGGAAATCCTACGAGCAGTACTTC. Its translation is CAWLGLAGGKSYEQYF.

This chain joins TRBV4-3 and TRBJ1-2; 8 bases are a match to TRBD1. CDR3 length equals 15 residues. The germline gives CDR1 LGHNA, CDR2 YSLEER. V lost 3 bases and J lost 8; bases outside the gene matches: 11. The CDR3 spells CASSQQTGAGGGYTF. The DNA for the CDR3 is TGCGCCAGCAGCCAGCAGACAGGGGCCGGGGGGGGCTACACCTTC.

The V and J genes are TRBV19 and TRBJ1-5; D is perhaps TRBD1 (5 bases). The germline V gene encodes CDR1 LNHDA and CDR2 SQIVND (reference sequence). The germline V and J ends were trimmed by 1 base and 0 bases, with 13 bases remaining between them. The CDR3 has 17 amino acids. In DNA form, the CDR3 reads TGTGCCAGTAGTATAGTCATTGGGGGACTTAGCAATCAGCCCCAGCATTTT. Its protein is CASSIVIGGLSNQPQHF. Full variable domain (missing parts from reference TRBV19 and TRBJ1-5): DGGITQSPKYLFRKEGQNVTLSCEQNLNHDAMYWYRQDPGQGLRLIYYSQIVNDFQKGDIAEGYSVSREKKESFPLTVTSAQKNPTAFYLCASSIVIGGLSNQPQHFGDGTRLSIL.

The V gene is TRBV9, the J gene TRBJ1-4; D may be TRBD1 (5 bases). The CDR3 consists of 16 residues. V was trimmed by 3 bases and J by 2 bases, leaving 14 bases between them. From germline, CDR1 is SGDLS and CDR2 YYNGEE. CDR3 region: CASSAGRSGTNEKLFF. The CDR3 nucleotides are TGTGCCAGCAGCGCCGGACGGTCAGGGACTAATGAAAAACTGTTTTTT.

The chain has TRBV2 and TRBJ2-2, with D unclear. Trimming removed 7 bases at V and 1 base at J, with 13 bases between. This CDR3 region has 15 residues. The V gene's germline CDR1 is SNHLY and CDR2 FYNNEI. As DNA, the CDR3 is TGTGCCAGCAAGCGAATTTTTATGAACACCGGGGAGCTGTTTTTT. Protein product: CASKRIFMNTGELFF.

The V and J genes are TRBV7-2 and TRBJ2-1; 11 bases are a match to TRBD2. CDR1 and CDR2 from the germline V gene are SGHTA and FQGNSA. Germline trimming cut 0 bases from V and 8 bases from J; bases unmatched to any gene: 3. This CDR3 comprises 15 residues. CDR3 loop: CASSLALAGEHEQFF. The CDR3 DNA reads as TGTGCCAGCAGCTTAGCACTAGCGGGAGAACATGAGCAGTTCTTC.

This clone was recorded only once. The CDR3 loop reads CAISETGGVGGNQPQHF. For the CDR3, the DNA is TGTGCCATCAGTGAGACCGGGGGGGTAGGAGGCAATCAGCCCCAGCATTTT. The chain joins TRBV10-3 to TRBJ1-5, with TRBD1 as a possible D gene (5 bases). CDR1 and CDR2 (germline): ENHRY, SYGVKD. Trimming removed 2 bases from V and 2 bases from J, with 16 bases in between. The CDR3 has 17 residues.

This rearrangement joins TRBV5-4 to TRBJ1-4; 7 bases map to TRBD1. After removal of 2 bases from V and 8 bases from J, the junction contained 9 bases not matched to a gene. Germline values: CDR1 SGHNT, CDR2 YYREEE (reference sequence). The CDR3 runs to 15 residues. The CDR3 region is CASSFGTAQFEKLFF. The CDR3 coding sequence is TGTGCCAGCAGCTTCGGGACAGCCCAATTCGAAAAACTGTTTTTT.

The chain recombines TRBV2 with TRBJ1-5; TRBD1 agrees at 7 bases. CDR3 length: 18 amino acids. V dropped 6 bases and J dropped 0; count of bases not matched to a gene: 14. Per germline, CDR1 SNHLY and CDR2 FYNNEI. DNA for the CDR3: TGTGCCAGCAGCGTCCTCCGGGACAGAACATATAGCAATCAGCCCCAGCATTTT. This codes for CASSVLRDRTYSNQPQHF.

Only a few counts were recorded for this clone. This chain links TRBV28 with TRBJ1-6, with D tentatively TRBD1 (5 bases). V lost 7 bases to trimming and J lost 8 bases, with 18 bases between them. Germline V gene sequence: CDR1 MDHEN, CDR2 SYDVKM. The CDR3 is 15 amino acids. This CDR3 is CASNPGHIGYSPLHF. The CDR3 DNA is TGTGCCAGCAACCCTGGACATATAGGGTATTCACCCCTCCACTTT.

V and J are TRBV4-1 and TRBJ1-1; D possibly corresponds to TRBD1 (5 bases). Between the trimmed V and J ends, which lost 0 bases and 1 base, there was a span of 15 bases. The germline gives CDR1 MGHRA, CDR2 YSYEKL. The CDR3 runs to 17 residues. The CDR3 DNA sequence: TGCGCCAGCAGCCAAGATTGGGGGGATTGGGAGAACACTGAAGCTTTCTTT. Amino acid sequence: CASSQDWGDWENTEAFF.

V gene TRBV7-9 combines with J gene TRBJ1-3; 8 bases line up with TRBD1. The V segment lost 4 bases and the J segment 0 bases; nucleotides outside the gene matches: 14. The CDR3 spans 19 residues. Germline V gives CDR1 SEHNR, CDR2 FQNEAQ (reference sequence). CDR3 protein: CASSSSGRGTGGSGNTIYF. The CDR3 DNA sequence: TGTGCCAGCAGCTCCAGCGGAAGGGGCACAGGGGGCTCTGGAAACACCATATATTTT.

The chain has TRBV27 and TRBJ1-5, with 8 bases identical to TRBD1. J was trimmed by 5 bases and V by 6 bases; bases with no gene match: 6. CDR1 and CDR2 from the germline V gene are MNHEY and SMNVEV (reference sequence). This CDR3 region has 14 residues. CDR3 in amino acids: CASRDRVSYQPQHF. The DNA for the CDR3 is TGTGCCAGCAGGGACAGGGTATCTTATCAGCCCCAGCATTTT.

In nucleotides, the CDR3 is TGTGCCAGCAGGGCTAGCGGGGGCTACAATGAGCAGTTCTTC. Translating gives CASRASGGYNEQFF. This chain joins TRBV6-1 and TRBJ2-1; TRBD2 matches at 10 bases. This CDR3 region has 14 residues. The J segment lost 3 bases and the V segment lost 6 bases, leaving 2 bases of the junction unmatched. Germline assignment: CDR1 MNHNS and CDR2 SASEGT.

The chain couples TRBV28 to TRBJ2-7; 10 bases align to TRBD1. V trimming: 6 bases; J trimming: 3 bases; junction bases outside the gene matches: 17. Looked up from germline, CDR1 is MDHEN and CDR2 is SYDVKM. This CDR3 has 18 residues. The CDR3 DNA reads as TGTGCCAGCAGCTCCCCTACTCCCGGGACAGGGGATTACTACGAGCAGTACTTC. Its translation: CASSSPTPGTGDYYEQYF.

The genes are TRBV5-1 and TRBJ2-7; 7 bases are a match to TRBD1. CDR3 size: 14 residues. From germline, CDR1 is SGHRS and CDR2 YFSETQ. The V and J ends lost 0 bases and 6 bases, in that order; junction bases with no gene match: 6. CDR3 in amino acids: CASSLGQGGSEQYF. The CDR3 bases are TGCGCCAGCAGCTTGGGACAGGGCGGCTCCGAGCAGTACTTC.

The chain couples TRBV10-3 to TRBJ2-7, with TRBD2 matching 9 bases. The trim removed 0 bases at V and 5 bases at J, leaving 20 bases unmatched. Germline V CDR1 and CDR2: ENHRY, SYGVKD. CDR3 length equals 20 residues. The CDR3 DNA reads TGTGCCATCAGTGAGTCCGCCGGGCGGCTAGCGGGAATTTTTTCCCACGAGCAGTACTTC. It encodes CAISESAGRLAGIFSHEQYF.

The chain joins TRBV2 to TRBJ1-1; no firm D call. Trimming removed 2 bases at V and 5 bases at J, with 9 bases between. This CDR3 spans 13 amino acids. Germline V lookup: CDR1 SNHLY, CDR2 FYNNEI. In nucleotides, the CDR3 is TGTGCCAGCAGTGAATCCGCGCGGACTGAAGCTTTCTTT. Its protein product is CASSESARTEAFF.

The rearrangement links TRBV28 to TRBJ1-2, with 8 bases that match TRBD1. Trimming took 1 base from V and 3 from J; bases not matched to a gene: 7. CDR1 is MDHEN and CDR2 is SYDVKM in the germline V gene. CDR3 length: 16 residues. The CDR3 region has the DNA TGTGCCAGCAGTTTATCCGGGACAGGCATGGACTATGGCTACACCTTC. Translating gives CASSLSGTGMDYGYTF.

A remark on this clone: The junction differs from germline at one of its ends, possibly a read error. Other DNA sequences in this sample translate to the same CDR3. The rearrangement links TRBV28 to TRBJ2-1; possibly TRBD2 for D (5 bases). The CDR3 has 13 residues. Germline lookup yields CDR1 MDHEN and CDR2 SYDVKM. The CDR3 loop reads CASSSLVRAEQFF. The CDR3 DNA reads as TGTGCTAGCAGTTCCCTAGTGAGGGCTGAGCAGTTCTTC. Drawing the rest from reference TRBV28 and TRBJ2-1, the complete variable domain is DVKVTQSSRYLVKRTGEKVFLECVQDMDHENMFWYRQDPGLGLRLIYFSYDVKMKEKGDIPEGYSVSREKKERFSLILESASTNQTSMYLCASSSLVRAEQFFGPGTRLTVL.

This clone has a handful of counts. The CDR3: CASSQGGAGGNYGYTF. CDR3 sequence (DNA): TGTGCCAGCAGCCAAGGGGGAGCAGGGGGTAACTATGGCTACACCTTC. The chain couples TRBV4-2 to TRBJ1-2; 7 positions agree with TRBD1. CDR3 length equals 16 residues. The germline gives CDR1 LGHNA, CDR2 YNFKEQ. V shed 1 base and J 1 base; nucleotides not matched to a gene: 6.

J is TRBJ1-4 and V is TRBV6-1; a weak D match, TRBD1 (6 bases). This CDR3 has 15 residues. Between the trimmed V and J ends, which lost 5 bases and 7 bases, there was a span of 17 bases. Germline CDR1 and CDR2: MNHNS and SASEGT. In DNA, the CDR3 is TGTGCCAGCAGTTCGGGGGGGGGCTCAGGTGAAAAACTGTTTTTT. Translating it yields CASSSGGGSGEKLFF.

There are a few counts of this clone. The chain combines TRBV10-3 with TRBJ2-3; D possibly corresponds to TRBD1 (5 bases). The V and J ends lost 4 bases and 3 bases respectively, with 14 bases between them. Germline-derived CDR1 and CDR2 are ENHRY and SYGVKD. The CDR3 sequence is 15 residues long. The chain's CDR3 is CAISVASTGTDTQYF. The CDR3 DNA is TGTGCCATCAGTGTAGCCAGCACAGGAACAGATACGCAGTATTTT.